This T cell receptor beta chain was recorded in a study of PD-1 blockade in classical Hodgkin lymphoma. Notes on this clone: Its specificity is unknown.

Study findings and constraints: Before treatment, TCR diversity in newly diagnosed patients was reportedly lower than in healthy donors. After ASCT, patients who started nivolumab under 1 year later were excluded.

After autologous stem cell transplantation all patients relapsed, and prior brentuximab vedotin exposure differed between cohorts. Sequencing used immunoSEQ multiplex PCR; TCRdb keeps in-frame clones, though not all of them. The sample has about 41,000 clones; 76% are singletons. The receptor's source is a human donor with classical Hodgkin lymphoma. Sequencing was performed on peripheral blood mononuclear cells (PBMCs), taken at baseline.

The CDR3 region is CAISEGGSSNQPQHF. In nucleotides, the CDR3 is TGTGCCATCAGTGAAGGGGGATCGAGCAATCAGCCCCAGCATTTT. The chain uses TRBV10-3 and TRBJ1-5; a possible D gene is TRBD1 (6 bases). Germline lookup yields CDR1 ENHRY and CDR2 SYGVKD. Trimming took 3 bases from V and 1 from J, leaving 10 bases between them. The CDR3 is 15 amino acids.